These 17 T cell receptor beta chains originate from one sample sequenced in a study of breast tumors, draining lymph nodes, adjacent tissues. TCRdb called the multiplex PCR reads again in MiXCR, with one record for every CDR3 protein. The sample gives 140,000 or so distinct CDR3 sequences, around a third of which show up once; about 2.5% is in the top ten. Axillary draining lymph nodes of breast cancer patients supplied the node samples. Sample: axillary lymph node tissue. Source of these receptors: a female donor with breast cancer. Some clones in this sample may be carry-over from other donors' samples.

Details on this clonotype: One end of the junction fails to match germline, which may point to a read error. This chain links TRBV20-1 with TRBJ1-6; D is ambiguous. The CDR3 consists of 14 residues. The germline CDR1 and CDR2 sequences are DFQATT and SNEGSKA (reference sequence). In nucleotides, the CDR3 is TGCAGTGCTAGGGAACAGTCTAATAATACACCCCTCCACTTT. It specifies CSAREQSNNTPLHF.

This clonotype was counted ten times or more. CDR3 DNA sequence: TGTGCCAGCTCACCGGCTTACACTTCCTACGAGCAGTACGTC. As protein: CASSPAYTSYEQYV. This chain uses TRBV18 with TRBJ2-7, with no clear D. From germline, CDR1 is KGHSH and CDR2 LQKENI. The V and J ends lost 3 bases and 1 base respectively, with 10 bases between them. This CDR3 contains 14 residues.

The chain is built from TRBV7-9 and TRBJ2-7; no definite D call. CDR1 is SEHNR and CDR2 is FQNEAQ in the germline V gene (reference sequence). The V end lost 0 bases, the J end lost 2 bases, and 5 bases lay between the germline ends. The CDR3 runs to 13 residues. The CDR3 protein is CASSLAVTYEQYF. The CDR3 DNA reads TGTGCCAGCAGCTTAGCGGTCACCTACGAGCAGTACTTC.

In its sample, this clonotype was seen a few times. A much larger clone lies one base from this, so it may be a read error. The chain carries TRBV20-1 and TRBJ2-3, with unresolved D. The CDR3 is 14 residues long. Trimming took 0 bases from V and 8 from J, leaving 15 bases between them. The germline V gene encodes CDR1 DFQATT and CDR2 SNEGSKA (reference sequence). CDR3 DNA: TGCAGTGCTAGAGATTTTGCAAAACCAGCTACGCAGTATTTT. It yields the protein CSARDFAKPATQYF.

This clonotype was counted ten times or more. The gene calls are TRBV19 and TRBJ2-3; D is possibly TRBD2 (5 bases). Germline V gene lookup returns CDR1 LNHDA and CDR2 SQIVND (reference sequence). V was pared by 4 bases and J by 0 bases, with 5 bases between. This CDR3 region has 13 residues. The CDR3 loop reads CASSSGSTDTQYF. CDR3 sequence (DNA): TGTGCCAGTAGTAGCGGGAGCACAGATACGCAGTATTTT.

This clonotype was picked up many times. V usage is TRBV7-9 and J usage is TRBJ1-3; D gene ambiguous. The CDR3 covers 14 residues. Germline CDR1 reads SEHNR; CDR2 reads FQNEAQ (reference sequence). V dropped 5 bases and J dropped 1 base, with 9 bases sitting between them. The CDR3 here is CASSPPESGNTIYF. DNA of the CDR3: TGTGCCAGCAGCCCCCCGGAATCTGGAAACACCATATATTTT.

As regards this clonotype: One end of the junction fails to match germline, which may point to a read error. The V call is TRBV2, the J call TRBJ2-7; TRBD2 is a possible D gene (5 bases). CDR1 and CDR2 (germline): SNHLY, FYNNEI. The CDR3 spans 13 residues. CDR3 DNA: TGTGCCAGCAGTGATCGGAGTAGCGACGAGCAGTATTTC. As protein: CASSDRSSDEQYF.

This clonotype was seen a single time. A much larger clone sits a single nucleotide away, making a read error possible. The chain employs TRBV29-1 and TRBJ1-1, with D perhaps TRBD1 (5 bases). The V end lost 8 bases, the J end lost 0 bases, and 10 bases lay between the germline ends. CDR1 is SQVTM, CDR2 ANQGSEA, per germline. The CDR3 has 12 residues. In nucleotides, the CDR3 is TGCAGCTCTGGGGCATTGAACACTGAAGCTTTCTTT. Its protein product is CSSGALNTEAFF.

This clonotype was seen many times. As DNA, the CDR3 is TGTGCCAGCAGCCGTGGGACATTTAAGGAGGAAAAACTGTTTTTT. Protein: CASSRGTFKEEKLFF. The chain recombines TRBV7-9 with TRBJ1-4; tentative D call: TRBD1 (6 bases). Per the germline V gene, CDR1 is SEHNR and CDR2 is FQNEAQ (reference sequence). CDR3 length: 15 amino acids. Trimming cost V 5 bases and J 8 bases, with 18 bases left between them.

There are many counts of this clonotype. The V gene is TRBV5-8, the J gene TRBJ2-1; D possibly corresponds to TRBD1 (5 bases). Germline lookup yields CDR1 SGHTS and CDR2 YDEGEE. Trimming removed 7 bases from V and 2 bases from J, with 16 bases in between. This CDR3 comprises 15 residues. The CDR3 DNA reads TGTGCCAGCCGCAGCGTTGCCAGGGCCTACAATGAGCAGTTCTTC. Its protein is CASRSVARAYNEQFF.

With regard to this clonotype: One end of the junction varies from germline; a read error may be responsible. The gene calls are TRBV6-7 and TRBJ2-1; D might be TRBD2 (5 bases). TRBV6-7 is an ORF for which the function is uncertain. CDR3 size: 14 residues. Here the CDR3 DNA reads TGTACCAGCCACCCGACAAGGGAGAGGAATGAGCAGTTCTTC. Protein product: CTSHPTRERNEQFF.

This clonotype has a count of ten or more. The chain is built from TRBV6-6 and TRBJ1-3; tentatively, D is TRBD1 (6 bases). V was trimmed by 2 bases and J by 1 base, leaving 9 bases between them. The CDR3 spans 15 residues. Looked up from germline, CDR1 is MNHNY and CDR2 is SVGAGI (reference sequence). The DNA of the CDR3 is TGTGCCAGCAGTTACGCGGGGGCTTCTGGAAACACCATATATTTT. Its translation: CASSYAGASGNTIYF.

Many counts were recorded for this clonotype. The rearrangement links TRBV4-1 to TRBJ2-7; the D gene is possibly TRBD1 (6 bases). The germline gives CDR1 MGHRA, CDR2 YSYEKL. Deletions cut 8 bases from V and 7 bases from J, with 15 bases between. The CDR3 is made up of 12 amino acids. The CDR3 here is CASGQLGIEQYF. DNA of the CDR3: TGCGCCAGCGGACAGCTGGGTATTGAGCAGTACTTC.

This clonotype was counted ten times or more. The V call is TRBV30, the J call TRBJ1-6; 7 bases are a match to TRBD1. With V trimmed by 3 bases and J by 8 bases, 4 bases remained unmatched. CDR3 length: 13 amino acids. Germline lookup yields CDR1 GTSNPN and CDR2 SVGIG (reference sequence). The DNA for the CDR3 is TGTGCCTGGAGCCGCGACAGGGATTCACCCCTCCACTTT. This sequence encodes CAWSRDRDSPLHF.

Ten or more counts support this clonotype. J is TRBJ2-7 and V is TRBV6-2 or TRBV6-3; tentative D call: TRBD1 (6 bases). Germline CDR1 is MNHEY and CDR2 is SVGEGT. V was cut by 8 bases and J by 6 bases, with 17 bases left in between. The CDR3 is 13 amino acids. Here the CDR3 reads CASQPLDSGEQYV. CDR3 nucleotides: TGTGCCAGCCAGCCCTTGGACAGCGGCGAGCAGTACGTC.

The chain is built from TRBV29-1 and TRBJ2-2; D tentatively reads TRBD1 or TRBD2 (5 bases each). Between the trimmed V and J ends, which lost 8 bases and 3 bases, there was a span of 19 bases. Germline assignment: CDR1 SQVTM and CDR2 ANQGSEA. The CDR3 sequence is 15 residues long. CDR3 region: CSLGHRDAHTGELFF. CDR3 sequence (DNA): TGCAGCTTGGGTCACCGGGACGCACACACCGGGGAGCTGTTTTTT.

CDR3 region: CSAEGSGNTIYF. Written as DNA, the CDR3 is TGCAGTGCCGAGGGCTCTGGAAACACCATATATTTT. The chain has TRBV20-1 and TRBJ1-3, with D hard to call. Germline V gives CDR1 DFQATT, CDR2 SNEGSKA (reference sequence). This CDR3 spans 12 amino acids. V was pared by 6 bases and J by 0 bases, with 6 bases between.